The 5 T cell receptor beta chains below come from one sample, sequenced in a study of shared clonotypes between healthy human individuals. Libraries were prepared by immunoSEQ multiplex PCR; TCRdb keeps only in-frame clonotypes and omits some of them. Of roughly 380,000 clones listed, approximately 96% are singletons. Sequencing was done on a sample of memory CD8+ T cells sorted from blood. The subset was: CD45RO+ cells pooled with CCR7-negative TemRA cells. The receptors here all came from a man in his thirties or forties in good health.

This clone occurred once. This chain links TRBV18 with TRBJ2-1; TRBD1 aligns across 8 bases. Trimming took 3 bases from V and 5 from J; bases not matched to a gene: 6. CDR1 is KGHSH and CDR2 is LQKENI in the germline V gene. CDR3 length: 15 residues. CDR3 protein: CASSPGTGMDNEQFF. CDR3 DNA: TGTGCCAGCTCACCCGGGACAGGTATGGACAATGAGCAGTTCTTC.

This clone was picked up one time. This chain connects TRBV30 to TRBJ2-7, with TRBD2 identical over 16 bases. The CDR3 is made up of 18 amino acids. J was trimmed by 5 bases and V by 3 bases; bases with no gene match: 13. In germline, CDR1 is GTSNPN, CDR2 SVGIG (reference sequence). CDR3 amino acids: CAWRLHPGLAGGSHEQYF. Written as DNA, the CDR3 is TGTGCCTGGAGGCTCCATCCGGGACTAGCGGGAGGGAGCCACGAGCAGTACTTC.

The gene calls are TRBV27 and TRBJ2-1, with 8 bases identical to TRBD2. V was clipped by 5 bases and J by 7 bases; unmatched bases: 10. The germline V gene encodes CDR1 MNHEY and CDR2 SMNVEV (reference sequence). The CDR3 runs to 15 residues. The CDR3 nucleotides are TGTGCCAGCAGTACCATCGGGACTAGATCAAATGAGCAGTTCTTC. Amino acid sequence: CASSTIGTRSNEQFF.

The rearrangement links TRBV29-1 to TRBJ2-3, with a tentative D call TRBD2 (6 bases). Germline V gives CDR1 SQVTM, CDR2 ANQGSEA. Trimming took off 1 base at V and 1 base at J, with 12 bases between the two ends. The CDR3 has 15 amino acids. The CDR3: CSVEAGVSGTDTQYF. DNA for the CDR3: TGCAGCGTTGAAGCGGGAGTGTCGGGCACAGATACGCAGTATTTT.

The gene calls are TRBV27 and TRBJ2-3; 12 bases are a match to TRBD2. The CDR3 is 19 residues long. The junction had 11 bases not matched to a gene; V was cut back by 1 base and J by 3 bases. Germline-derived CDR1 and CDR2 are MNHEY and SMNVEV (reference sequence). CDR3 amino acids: CASSLWTSGAGGSTDTQYF. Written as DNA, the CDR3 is TGTGCCAGCAGTTTATGGACTAGCGGGGCCGGGGGGTCGACAGATACGCAGTATTTT.